This note documents a single TCR beta chain sequence. Original methodology: Nucleated cell counts were estimated from reference gene primer amplification. TCRdb's copy holds only in-frame clones and misses some; the assay was immunoSEQ multiplex PCR. The DNA gave D and trimming, while V, J and clone size come from that table. The table shows roughly 280,000 clones, with roughly nine tenths occurring only once. The CDR3 totals 17 residues. The J segment lost 3 bases and the V segment lost 6 bases, leaving 12 bases of the junction unmatched. The germline gives CDR1 MDHEN, CDR2 SYDVKM. The record originates from a study of blood T cell repertoires in COVID-19. Across the study: Both acute and convalescent COVID-19 samples were obtained from the United States, Italy and Spain. The analysed material was cDNA or gDNA that came from T cells, B-cell-depleted T cells, or PBMCs.

Either two negative PCRs, clearance, or symptom resolution qualified Cohort 3 donors as recovered. This clonotype originated in a young woman who had recovered from COVID-19. The chain uses TRBV28 and TRBJ2-2; the match to TRBD2 covers 8 bases. The sample comprised PBMCs or T cells enriched from blood (not recorded which). The CDR3 loop reads CASSRITSGSYTGELFF. In DNA form, the CDR3 reads TGTGCCAGCAGCCGTATTACTAGCGGTTCATACACCGGGGAGCTGTTTTTT.